The 27 T cell receptor beta chains below were found in one sample sequenced in a study of blood T cell repertoires in COVID-19. The method was immunoSEQ multiplex PCR; TCRdb's version includes in-frame clones alone and lacks a portion of them. The repertoire holds about 160,000 clones, with 84% as singletons. The sequenced material came from PBMCs or T cells enriched from blood (not recorded which). The receptors here all came from a woman between 50 and 59 years old who had recovered from COVID-19.

The V call is TRBV27, the J call TRBJ1-6; tentatively, D is TRBD1 (6 bases). Germline assignment: CDR1 MNHEY and CDR2 SMNVEV (reference sequence). The CDR3 is 15 residues long. V was cut by 2 bases and J by 7 bases, with 12 bases left in between. CDR3 sequence: CASSLATGWNSPLHF. The DNA for the CDR3 is TGTGCCAGCAGTTTAGCTACAGGGTGGAATTCACCCCTCCACTTT.

This chain connects TRBV5-1 to TRBJ1-1, with 9 bases fitting TRBD1. This CDR3 comprises 16 residues. Trimming at V came to 4 bases and at J to 0 bases, leaving 7 bases not matched to a gene. CDR1 and CDR2 (germline): SGHRS, YFSETQ. The CDR3, as DNA: TGCGCCAGCAGCCCCCGGACAGGGGAATTGAACACTGAAGCTTTCTTT. As protein: CASSPRTGELNTEAFF.

The V and J genes are TRBV12-3 or TRBV12-4 and TRBJ1-2; 7 nucleotides align to TRBD1. V lost 6 bases to trimming and J lost 4 bases; unmatched junction nucleotides: 5. The CDR3 is 13 amino acids. CDR3 in amino acids: CASRKGQFYGYTF. CDR3 DNA sequence: TGTGCCAGCAGGAAGGGACAGTTCTATGGCTACACCTTC.

The rearrangement links TRBV9 to TRBJ1-5; D not certain. Germline V gene sequence: CDR1 SGDLS, CDR2 YYNGEE. CDR3 length: 14 residues. Trimming pared 3 bases from V and 3 bases from J, leaving 10 bases between. The CDR3 sequence: CASSGPGNNQPQHF. CDR3 DNA sequence: TGTGCCAGCAGCGGGCCAGGAAACAATCAGCCCCAGCATTTT.

The genes are TRBV9 and TRBJ1-2; 8 bases map to TRBD1. CDR3 length: 16 amino acids. Germline CDR1 and CDR2: SGDLS and YYNGEE. With 4 bases clipped from V and 7 bases from J, the junction kept 15 bases outside the gene matches. The CDR3: CASSPHEQGGFSGYTF. CDR3 bases: TGTGCCAGCAGCCCCCATGAACAGGGGGGGTTCAGTGGCTACACCTTC.

The V gene is TRBV7-9, the J gene TRBJ2-2; TRBD1 might be the D (6 bases). In germline, CDR1 is SEHNR, CDR2 FQNEAQ (reference sequence). CDR3 length: 15 residues. V was clipped by 2 bases and J by 1 base, with 8 bases between them. The CDR3, as DNA: TGTGCCAGCAGCTTACCGGGACAGAACACCGGGGAGCTGTTTTTT. It is translated as CASSLPGQNTGELFF.

The rearrangement links TRBV18 to TRBJ1-3; D is undetermined. Between the trimmed V and J ends, which lost 3 bases and 2 bases, there was a span of 11 bases. CDR3 length: 15 residues. Germline CDR1 is KGHSH and CDR2 is LQKENI. CDR3 sequence: CASSPADNPGNTIYF. CDR3 nucleotide sequence: TGTGCCAGCTCACCTGCCGACAACCCTGGAAACACCATATATTTT. The variable domain in full, with the rest retrieved from reference TRBV18 and TRBJ1-3, is NAGVMQNPRHLVRRRGQEARLRCSPMKGHSHVYWYRQLPEEGLKFMVYLQKENIIDESGMPKERFSAEFPKEGPSILRIQQVVRGDSAAYFCASSPADNPGNTIYFGEGSWLTVV.

The chain combines TRBV6-2 or TRBV6-3 with TRBJ1-5, with D unresolved. CDR3 length: 11 residues. The V and J ends lost 6 bases and 9 bases respectively, with 9 bases between them. CDR1 and CDR2 (germline): MNHEY, SVGEGT. DNA of the CDR3: TGTGCCAGCAGCCCCCCAGGGCCCCAGCATTTT. This gives the protein CASSPPGPQHF.

The chain employs TRBV5-6 and TRBJ1-6; no firm D call. The CDR3 runs to 14 residues. The V end was cut by 3 bases, the J end by 9 bases, with 13 bases between. The germline V gene encodes CDR1 SGHDT and CDR2 YYEEEE. The chain's CDR3 is CASSSGWSGSPLHF. The CDR3 DNA follows: TGTGCCAGCAGCTCCGGGTGGTCGGGTTCACCCCTCCACTTT.

This sequence joins TRBV24-1 and TRBJ2-1; D is possibly TRBD1 (6 bases). Looked up from germline, CDR1 is KGHDR and CDR2 is SFDVKD. V gave up 2 bases and J gave up 6 bases, with 13 bases separating them. There are 15 residues in the CDR3. CDR3 coding DNA: TGTGCCACCAGTGATTCACAGGGATGGGGCAATGAGCAGTTCTTC. It codes for CATSDSQGWGNEQFF.

The CDR3 loop reads CASSLRDRVTYEQYF. CDR3 in DNA: TGTGCCAGCAGCTTACGGGACAGGGTCACCTACGAGCAGTACTTC. The chain recombines TRBV7-2 with TRBJ2-7, with 9 bases that match TRBD1. Germline CDR1 SGHTA, CDR2 FQGNSA. This CDR3 is built from 15 residues. V lost 2 bases, J lost 2 bases, and 4 bases stayed unmatched.

This clone occurred a few times. The rearrangement uses TRBV3-1 (or the pseudogene TRBV3-2) and TRBJ2-6; 7 bases map to TRBD1. The CDR3 is 16 amino acids. With 4 bases clipped from V and 2 bases from J, the junction kept 5 bases outside the gene matches. CDR1 and CDR2 from the germline V gene are LGHDT and YNNKEL (reference sequence). The CDR3 nucleotides read TGTGCCAGCAGCCCCCGAGGGACAGCTGGGGCCAACGTCCTGACTTTC. This encodes CASSPRGTAGANVLTF.

The V call is TRBV7-9, the J call TRBJ2-3, with 7 positions matching TRBD2. Looked up from germline, CDR1 is SEHNR and CDR2 is FQNEAQ (reference sequence). J was trimmed by 7 bases and V by 2 bases; bases with no gene match: 3. The CDR3 extends over 13 amino acids. CDR3 in DNA: TGTGCCAGCAGCTTATCGGGGACTAATACGCAGTATTTT. Its protein product is CASSLSGTNTQYF.

This chain connects TRBV11-3 to TRBJ2-1; 10 bases are shared with TRBD1. Unmatched junction bases numbered 8, after V lost 5 bases and J lost 13 bases. The germline V gene has CDR1 SGHNT and CDR2 YENEEA. The CDR3 totals 13 residues. The CDR3: CASSHRDRGIQFF. The DNA for the CDR3 is TGTGCCAGCAGCCACCGGGACAGGGGTATTCAGTTCTTC.

V and J are TRBV5-1 and TRBJ1-3; no definite D call. The length of the CDR3 is 15 residues. The germline V gene encodes CDR1 SGHRS and CDR2 YFSETQ. The ends were cut back, 4 bases at V and 0 bases at J, with 11 bases in the middle. DNA for the CDR3: TGCGCCAGCAGCGTTGAGGGTCACTCTGGAAACACCATATATTTT. Protein product: CASSVEGHSGNTIYF.

J is TRBJ1-2 and V is TRBV5-8; D possibly corresponds to TRBD1 (5 bases). Germline V gene lookup returns CDR1 SGHTS and CDR2 YDEGEE. V was cut by 5 bases and J by 4 bases, with 18 bases left in between. The CDR3 consists of 15 residues. For the CDR3, the DNA is TGTGCCAGCAGTAAATTTGGCCAGGGCGTCTATGGCTACACCTTC. This codes for CASSKFGQGVYGYTF.

This chain connects TRBV5-8 to TRBJ1-2, with 12 bases lining up with TRBD1. Unmatched junction bases numbered 3, after V lost 0 bases and J lost 3 bases. Germline V lookup: CDR1 SGHTS, CDR2 YDEGEE. CDR3 size: 16 residues. The chain's CDR3 is CASSLVGQGADYGYTF. In DNA, the CDR3 is TGTGCCAGCAGCTTGGTGGGACAGGGGGCGGACTATGGCTACACCTTC.

This clone was recorded once. Relative to the germline gene, one junction end is altered; a read error may explain this. V gene TRBV7-7 combines with J gene TRBJ2-1; TRBD2 agrees at 11 bases. The CDR3 runs 15 residues. Germline V lookup: CDR1 SSHAT, CDR2 FNYEAQ (reference sequence). The CDR3 protein is CASSFRLAGWNEQFF. Written as DNA, the CDR3 is TGTGCTAGCAGCTTTCGACTAGCGGGATGGAATGAGCAGTTCTTC.

The chain combines TRBV5-1 with TRBJ1-1; tentatively, D is TRBD1 (5 bases). Between the trimmed V and J ends, which lost 4 bases and 4 bases, there was a span of 17 bases. Germline values: CDR1 SGHRS, CDR2 YFSETQ. The CDR3 sequence is 15 residues long. This CDR3 reads CASSIVSGYGTEAFF. For the CDR3, the DNA is TGCGCCAGCAGCATCGTATCAGGGTACGGCACTGAAGCTTTCTTT. Supplemented by reference TRBV5-1 and TRBJ1-1, the full variable domain reads KAGVTQTPRYLIKTRGQQVTLSCSPISGHRSVSWYQQTPGQGLQFLFEYFSETQRNKGNFPGRFSGRQFSNSRSEMNVSTLELGDSALYLCASSIVSGYGTEAFFGQGTRLTVV.

The V and J genes are TRBV6-2 or TRBV6-3 and TRBJ1-6; no reliable D call. CDR3 size: 14 residues. Germline assignment: CDR1 MNHEY and CDR2 SVGEGT. V was clipped by 5 bases and J by 6 bases, with 11 bases between them. The CDR3 protein is CASSAGLLNSPLHF. The DNA for the CDR3 is TGTGCCAGCAGTGCGGGGTTACTTAATTCACCCCTCCACTTT.

The chain combines TRBV3-1 (or the pseudogene TRBV3-2) with TRBJ1-5, with a weak D call TRBD1 (6 bases). This CDR3 has 14 amino acids. V gave up 3 bases and J gave up 1 base, with 7 bases separating them. The germline V gene has CDR1 LGHDT and CDR2 YNNKEL (reference sequence). CDR3 sequence: CASSQTGSNQPQHF. CDR3 coding DNA: TGTGCCAGCAGCCAGACAGGCAGCAATCAGCCCCAGCATTTT.

This sequence joins TRBV9 and TRBJ2-7; 12 positions agree with TRBD2. V shed 0 bases, J shed 0 bases, and the junction held 7 bases outside the gene matches. The CDR3 spans 18 residues. Per germline, CDR1 SGDLS and CDR2 YYNGEE. The CDR3 DNA reads as TGTGCCAGCAGCGTAGCGACTAGCGGGAGTACGAGCTCCTACGAGCAGTACTTC. It yields the protein CASSVATSGSTSSYEQYF.

The CDR3 sequence is CASSYSSPGTNEKLFF. In DNA form, the CDR3 reads TGTGCCAGCAGTTACTCGTCCCCGGGAACTAATGAAAAACTGTTTTTT. This chain connects TRBV6-5 to TRBJ1-4; unclear D gene. V was trimmed by 0 bases and J by 1 base, leaving 9 bases between them. The germline CDR1 and CDR2 sequences are MNHEY and SVGAGI. The CDR3 totals 16 residues.

J is TRBJ2-6 and V is TRBV25-1; D ambiguous. Germline V lookup: CDR1 MGHDK, CDR2 SYGVNS. Trimming stripped 5 bases from V and 4 bases from J, with 6 bases between. The CDR3 is made up of 13 amino acids. The CDR3 region is CASSFPGANVLTF. For the CDR3, the DNA is TGTGCCAGCAGTTTCCCGGGGGCCAACGTCCTGACTTTC. Full variable domain (rest looked up from reference TRBV25-1 and TRBJ2-6): EADIYQTPRYLVIGTGKKITLECSQTMGHDKMYWYQQDPGMELHLIHYSYGVNSTEKGDLSSESTVSRIRTEHFPLTLESARPSHTSQYLCASSFPGANVLTFGAGSRLTVL.

The chain uses TRBV7-2 and TRBJ1-2, with D unclear. V shed 1 base and J shed 4 bases, with 7 bases lying between them. Germline CDR1 is SGHTA and CDR2 is FQGNSA. The CDR3 extends over 13 amino acids. The CDR3 loop reads CASSLVSAYGYTF. The DNA for the CDR3 is TGTGCCAGCAGCTTAGTCAGTGCCTATGGCTACACCTTC.

This chain connects TRBV4-2 to TRBJ2-7; TRBD2 aligns across 11 bases. V lost 4 bases and J lost 1; bases outside the gene matches: 3. The V gene's germline CDR1 is LGHNA and CDR2 YNFKEQ. This CDR3 is 15 amino acids long. The CDR3 loop reads CASSPLAGGSYEQYF. CDR3 DNA: TGTGCCAGCAGCCCCTTAGCGGGGGGGTCCTACGAGCAGTACTTC.

CDR3 residues: CASTGNMNTEAFF. CDR3 sequence (DNA): TGTGCCAGTACAGGGAACATGAACACTGAAGCTTTCTTT. The chain uses TRBV12-3 or TRBV12-4 and TRBJ1-1; TRBD1 is a possible D gene (6 bases). Trimming took 9 bases from V and 0 from J, leaving 11 bases between them. The CDR3 sequence is 13 residues long.